This T cell receptor beta chain was captured in a study of shared clonotypes between healthy human individuals. Findings and limits, study-wide: In general, naive subsets displayed greater estimated richness than memory subsets did.

Per germline, CDR1 GTSNPN and CDR2 SVGIG (reference sequence). Trimming pared 2 bases from V and 4 bases from J, leaving 11 bases between. This CDR3 contains 14 residues. Sequencing used immunoSEQ multiplex PCR; TCRdb keeps in-frame clones, though not all of them. The table records 2,500,000 or so clones, 85% to 95% of them present only once. Details on this clone: Its antigen is undetermined.

This clonotype was obtained from a man between 18 and 29 years old in good health. Some clones in this sample may be carry-over from other donors' samples. The sequencing sample was made of naive CD4+ T cells from PBMCs. Described subset: CD45RA+ positively selected. The genes are TRBV30 and TRBJ2-2; D call uncertain. The CDR3 reads CAWSRKFRTGELFF. In DNA, the CDR3 is TGTGCCTGGAGTCGTAAGTTCCGCACCGGGGAGCTGTTTTTT.